The 9 T cell receptor beta chains below were found in one sample sequenced in a study of blood T cell repertoires in COVID-19. Some clones are missing from TCRdb's copy, which holds only in-frame ones; the method was immunoSEQ multiplex PCR. The sample gives 250,000 or so clones, under 95% of which show up once; around 2.8% is in the top ten. Sequenced: PBMCs or T cells enriched from blood (not recorded which). Every receptor here comes from a middle-aged man who had been exposed to COVID-19.

The genes are TRBV11-2 and TRBJ1-2; 7 bases fit TRBD1. The CDR3 spans 15 residues. Germline V gene sequence: CDR1 SGHAT, CDR2 FQNNGV. V lost 1 base to trimming and J lost 3 bases; unmatched junction nucleotides: 5. CDR3 sequence reads: CASSLGRGLDYGYTF. The CDR3 bases are TGTGCCAGCAGCTTAGGAAGGGGGCTGGACTATGGCTACACCTTC.

J is TRBJ1-2 and V is TRBV11-3, with D possibly being TRBD1 (5 bases). This CDR3 has 18 residues. V lost 4 bases and J lost 4, with 25 bases in between. Germline CDR1 is SGHNT and CDR2 is YENEEA. The CDR3 sequence: CASSSTGTRSGMSYGYTF. CDR3 DNA sequence: TGTGCCAGCAGCTCAACCGGGACCAGGAGCGGGATGAGCTATGGCTACACCTTC.

The J gene is TRBJ1-3, the V gene TRBV27; TRBD1 is a possible D gene (6 bases). The germline V gene encodes CDR1 MNHEY and CDR2 SMNVEV (reference sequence). There are 15 residues in the CDR3. V lost 0 bases and J lost 4, with 10 bases in between. CDR3 region: CASSLSGTHGNTIYF. The CDR3 nucleotides are TGTGCCAGCAGTTTATCTGGGACACACGGAAACACCATATATTTT.

For the CDR3, the DNA is TGTGCCAGCAGCCCATCCCCGACAGAGTACTATGGCTACACCTTC. Amino acids: CASSPSPTEYYGYTF. The chain combines TRBV4-2 with TRBJ1-2, with D possibly matching TRBD1 (5 bases). This CDR3 is 15 amino acids long. Germline V gene lookup returns CDR1 LGHNA and CDR2 YNFKEQ. V gave up 4 bases and J gave up 3 bases, with 15 bases separating them.

CDR3 region: CASSWTVGQPQHF. The CDR3, as DNA: TGTGCCAGCAGCTGGACAGTTGGACAGCCCCAGCATTTT. This sequence joins TRBV28 and TRBJ1-5; D may be TRBD1 (6 bases). CDR3 length equals 13 residues. The V end lost 6 bases, the J end lost 7 bases, and 13 bases lay between the germline ends. From germline, CDR1 is MDHEN and CDR2 SYDVKM. The whole variable domain, filled in from reference TRBV28 and TRBJ1-5, reads DVKVTQSSRYLVKRTGEKVFLECVQDMDHENMFWYRQDPGLGLRLIYFSYDVKMKEKGDIPEGYSVSREKKERFSLILESASTNQTSMYLCASSWTVGQPQHFGDGTRLSIL.

The rearrangement uses TRBV13 and TRBJ2-7, with 8 nucleotides matching TRBD1. The CDR3 covers 18 residues. The V gene end was trimmed by 5 bases and the J gene end by 5 bases; junction bases not matched to a gene: 20. Germline V gene sequence: CDR1 PRHDT, CDR2 FYEKMQ (reference sequence). CDR3 loop: CASSPPWDRSPSGDEQYF. CDR3 sequence (DNA): TGTGCCAGCAGCCCTCCGTGGGACAGGTCTCCATCCGGTGACGAGCAGTACTTC.

The chain employs TRBV7-2 and TRBJ2-3; 8 bases map to TRBD1. Germline V gives CDR1 SGHTA, CDR2 FQGNSA. There are 15 residues in the CDR3. V lost 1 base to trimming and J lost 5 bases; unmatched junction nucleotides: 5. CDR3 loop: CASSLDGQGLDTQYF. The CDR3 bases are TGTGCCAGCAGCTTAGATGGACAGGGCCTAGATACGCAGTATTTT.

The V call is TRBV6-5, the J call TRBJ1-4; TRBD1 is a possible D gene (6 bases). Germline-derived CDR1 and CDR2 are MNHEY and SVGAGI. There are 15 residues in the CDR3. The V end was cut by 1 base, the J end by 7 bases, with 13 bases between. The CDR3 protein is CASSYLGASSEKLFF. The CDR3 nucleotides read TGTGCCAGCAGTTACTTGGGGGCGTCGTCTGAAAAACTGTTTTTT.

This clone was recorded once. The rearrangement uses TRBV29-1 and TRBJ2-1; 10 bases line up with TRBD1. J was trimmed by 4 bases and V by 5 bases; bases with no gene match: 8. Germline V gene sequence: CDR1 SQVTM, CDR2 ANQGSEA. The CDR3 consists of 15 residues. The CDR3 protein is CSVSDRDRGYNEQFF. The CDR3 DNA reads TGCAGCGTTTCTGACCGGGACAGGGGTTACAATGAGCAGTTCTTC.